The TCR beta chain under discussion was sequenced for a study of identical twins. TCRdb processed the 5' RACE reads anew with MiXCR; each CDR3 protein has one entry. The sample lists roughly 1.6 million distinct CDR3 sequences; 32% were seen once. This clonotype was counted once. Its specificity is not known. Healthy Caucasians made up all donors. Study-wide findings and caveats: Within monozygotic twins, out-of-frame TCR alpha sharing was underestimated by the models.

Sequenced input: cord blood. The TCR was taken from a newborn girl in good health.

The CDR3 reads CASSLSGFHTDTQYF. As DNA, the CDR3 is TGTGCCAGCAGTTTATCTGGTTTCCACACAGATACGCAGTATTTT. This rearrangement joins TRBV27 to TRBJ2-3; no reliable D call. The germline V gene encodes CDR1 MNHEY and CDR2 SMNVEV (reference sequence). Trimming pared 0 bases from V and 2 bases from J, leaving 9 bases between. This CDR3 is 15 amino acids long.